Below, 23 T cell receptor beta chains from the same sample are listed, as sequenced in a study of preoperative IRX-2 immunotherapy in early breast cancer. Sequencing used immunoSEQ multiplex PCR; TCRdb keeps in-frame clones, though not all of them. This sample carries under 35,000 clones, 70% to 85% of them seen once, and the ten largest clones take about 3.2%. The treatment here: preoperative locoregional IRX-2 cytokine immunotherapy. Sample collection was performed from a patient treated with IRX-2 immunotherapy. Receptor source: a human donor with breast cancer.

The rearrangement links TRBV7-1 to TRBJ1-2; D unresolved. TRBV7-1 is labeled an ORF, and its function is uncertain. The CDR3 length is 14 residues. V lost 5 bases to trimming and J lost 6 bases, with 16 bases between them. In DNA form, the CDR3 reads TGTGCCAGCAGCCTCGTTCGGAGGGAGGATGGCTACACCTTC. Amino acid sequence: CASSLVRREDGYTF.

The gene calls are TRBV12-5 and TRBJ2-7, with D possibly being TRBD2 (7 bases). The CDR3 is 14 amino acids. Germline CDR1 and CDR2: LGHNT and FRNRAP. CDR3 nucleotide sequence: TGTGCCACCAAACTCACGGGGGGCTCTTACGAGCAGTACTTC. This codes for CATKLTGGSYEQYF.

The chain has TRBV15 and TRBJ1-5; D is ambiguous. Germline V CDR1 and CDR2: LNHNV, YYDKDF (reference sequence). Trimming removed 3 bases from V and 4 bases from J, with 13 bases in between. The CDR3 is made up of 15 amino acids. The CDR3 region has the DNA TGTGCCACCAGCAGCTCCCCAGAGAGGAATCAGCCCCAGCATTTT. Its translation: CATSSSPERNQPQHF.

This chain connects TRBV7-1 to TRBJ2-2, with D hard to call. TRBV7-1 has ORF status, its function being uncertain. V shed 4 bases and J shed 5 bases, with 11 bases lying between them. The CDR3 contains 14 residues. In DNA, the CDR3 is TGTGCCAGCAGCTTACAAATTGGTACCGGGGAGCTGTTTTTT. It specifies CASSLQIGTGELFF.

This rearrangement joins TRBV19 to TRBJ1-1; D possibly corresponds to TRBD1 (6 bases). Germline CDR1 reads LNHDA; CDR2 reads SQIVND (reference sequence). The CDR3 runs to 12 residues. V was pared by 9 bases and J by 4 bases, with 12 bases between. In DNA, the CDR3 is TGTGCCAGCAGGGGATGGGTCACTGAAGCTTTCTTT. The encoded protein is CASRGWVTEAFF.

This chain links TRBV18 with TRBJ2-1; TRBD2 agrees at 11 bases. The ends lost 1 base at V and 6 bases at J; junction bases unmatched: 5. The CDR3 has 16 residues. CDR1 and CDR2 (germline): KGHSH, LQKENI. CDR3 bases: TGTGCCAGCTCACCACGAGGACTAGCGGGCCTCAATGAGCAGTTCTTC. It is translated as CASSPRGLAGLNEQFF. The full variable domain, in which reference TRBV18 and TRBJ2-1 provide the parts outside the CDR3, is NAGVMQNPRHLVRRRGQEARLRCSPMKGHSHVYWYRQLPEEGLKFMVYLQKENIIDESGMPKERFSAEFPKEGPSILRIQQVVRGDSAAYFCASSPRGLAGLNEQFFGPGTRLTVL.

CDR3 sequence: CASRLSGGSYEQYF. In DNA, the CDR3 is TGTGCCAGCAGACTGAGCGGGGGATCCTACGAGCAGTACTTC. The rearrangement links TRBV11-3 to TRBJ2-7; 8 bases are a match to TRBD2. In germline, CDR1 is SGHNT, CDR2 YENEEA. After removal of 6 bases from V and 1 base from J, the junction contained 5 bases not matched to a gene. The CDR3 has 14 residues.

The V and J genes are TRBV11-3 and TRBJ1-4; 8 bases map to TRBD1. The germline CDR1 and CDR2 sequences are SGHNT and YENEEA. V dropped 5 bases and J dropped 3; count of bases not matched to a gene: 5. CDR3 length: 15 amino acids. The CDR3: CASSQPGQANEKLFF. CDR3 DNA sequence: TGTGCCAGCAGCCAACCGGGACAGGCTAATGAAAAACTGTTTTTT. The entire variable domain, with the rest obtained from reference TRBV11-3 and TRBJ1-4, is as follows: EAGVVQSPRYKIIEKKQPVAFWCNPISGHNTLYWYLQNLGQGPELLIRYENEEAVDDSQLPKDRFSAERLKGVDSTLKIQPAELGDSAVYLCASSQPGQANEKLFFGSGTQLSVL.

V gene TRBV19 combines with J gene TRBJ1-3; the D is unclear. CDR1 and CDR2 (germline): LNHDA, SQIVND (reference sequence). This CDR3 region has 14 residues. V lost 7 bases to trimming and J lost 0 bases, with 10 bases between them. The DNA for the CDR3 is TGTGCCAGTATCAACCTAAGCTCTGGAAACACCATATATTTT. This translates into CASINLSSGNTIYF.

This chain uses TRBV6-8 with TRBJ1-5, with TRBD1 matching 10 bases. The junction had 12 bases not matched to a gene; V was cut back by 6 bases and J by 7 bases. CDR3 length: 16 residues. Per the germline V gene, CDR1 is MNHGY and CDR2 is SAAAGT. The CDR3 nucleotides read TGTGCCAGCAGGCACGGGGGACAGGGGCTTGCGCAGCCCCAGCATTTT. It is translated as CASRHGGQGLAQPQHF.

V usage is TRBV11-3 and J usage is TRBJ2-3; TRBD1 matches 9 bases. The junction had 5 bases not matched to a gene; V was cut back by 4 bases and J by 6 bases. The CDR3 sequence is 14 residues long. The V gene's germline CDR1 is SGHNT and CDR2 YENEEA. The CDR3 DNA sequence: TGTGCCAGCAGCTCGACAGGGGGGGTGGATACGCAGTATTTT. It codes for CASSSTGGVDTQYF.

The chain is built from TRBV16 and TRBJ1-5; TRBD1 might be the D (5 bases). From germline, CDR1 is KGHSY and CDR2 FQNENV. This CDR3 region has 14 residues. V lost 0 bases and J lost 5, with 8 bases in between. CDR3 in amino acids: CASSQSQVHQPQHF. CDR3 DNA sequence: TGTGCCAGCAGCCAATCACAGGTCCATCAGCCCCAGCATTTT.

In this sample, this clone turned up once. CDR3 amino acids: CASSSGQGGTGELFF. The CDR3 DNA reads TGTGCCAGCAGCTCCGGACAGGGGGGCACCGGGGAGCTGTTTTTT. The chain employs TRBV11-3 and TRBJ2-2; 10 bases line up with TRBD1. Germline lookup yields CDR1 SGHNT and CDR2 YENEEA. The CDR3 is made up of 15 amino acids. V lost 4 bases and J lost 4; bases outside the gene matches: 3.

This chain joins TRBV6-8 and TRBJ2-2; the D call may be TRBD1 or TRBD2 (6 bases each). Germline CDR1 and CDR2: MNHGY and SAAAGT. The CDR3 runs 16 residues. Trimming took off 6 bases at V and 4 bases at J, with 18 bases between the two ends. The CDR3 sequence is CASSIRRGHGTGELFF. The CDR3 DNA follows: TGTGCCAGCAGCATACGACGGGGGCACGGCACCGGGGAGCTGTTTTTT.

The rearrangement uses TRBV18 and TRBJ2-2; D is undetermined. Deletions cut 6 bases from V and 0 bases from J, with 8 bases between. The CDR3 loop spans 14 amino acids. The germline CDR1 and CDR2 sequences are KGHSH and LQKENI. The CDR3 bases are TGTGCCAGCTCGGAAGGACCGAACACCGGGGAGCTGTTTTTT. It codes for CASSEGPNTGELFF.

This clone was detected only once. The genes are TRBV7-1 and TRBJ2-5; tentatively, D is TRBD2 (5 bases). TRBV7-1 is an ORF, with its function uncertain. The CDR3 is 13 residues long. V shed 4 bases and J shed 6 bases, with 12 bases lying between them. CDR3 amino acids: CASSLIPSQTQYF. CDR3 in DNA: TGTGCCAGCAGCTTAATCCCTAGCCAGACCCAGTACTTC.

The chain has TRBV19 and TRBJ1-5; D is unresolved. Germline V gene data show CDR1 as LNHDA and CDR2 as SQIVND (reference sequence). Trimming left V 4 bases short and J 5 bases short, with 12 bases between. CDR3 size: 14 residues. DNA of the CDR3: TGTGCCAGTAGTAACCGGGCCGGGTATCAGCCCCAGCATTTT. Protein: CASSNRAGYQPQHF.

The chain recombines TRBV6-8 with TRBJ2-1; 13 bases align to TRBD2. Germline CDR1 MNHGY, CDR2 SAAAGT. CDR3 size: 15 residues. Trimming at V came to 5 bases and at J to 8 bases, leaving 6 bases not matched to a gene. Written as DNA, the CDR3 is TGTGCCAGCAGTCAACTAGCGGGAGGGCCAGATGAGCAGTTCTTC. It yields the protein CASSQLAGGPDEQFF.

A note on this clone: Sequence at one end of the junction differs from germline and may be a read error. The chain carries TRBV6-8 and TRBJ2-1; 12 bases align to TRBD2. Germline V gives CDR1 MNHGY, CDR2 SAAAGT. The CDR3 is 14 residues long. The CDR3 reads CVSRLTSGSNEQFF. CDR3 sequence (DNA): TGTGTCAGCAGATTGACTAGCGGGAGCAATGAGCAGTTCTTC.

V and J are TRBV6-8 and TRBJ2-2; weak D call: TRBD2 (6 bases). Germline values: CDR1 MNHGY, CDR2 SAAAGT. Trimming removed 1 base at V and 2 bases at J, with 8 bases between. This CDR3 has 15 amino acids. In DNA form, the CDR3 reads TGTGCCAGCAGTTACTGGGGACTTAACACCGGGGAGCTGTTTTTT. Amino acids: CASSYWGLNTGELFF.

V usage is TRBV30 and J usage is TRBJ2-1; D may be TRBD2 (5 bases). Germline CDR1 is GTSNPN and CDR2 is SVGIG (reference sequence). The CDR3 has 13 amino acids. V shed 3 bases and J shed 10 bases, with 16 bases lying between them. CDR3: CAWRARRSGEQFF. DNA of the CDR3: TGTGCCTGGAGGGCCCGTCGAAGCGGCGAGCAGTTCTTC.

The chain uses TRBV28 and TRBJ1-3, with 9 bases matching TRBD1. Trimming removed 5 bases from V and 4 bases from J; junction bases left unmatched: 9. This CDR3 is 16 amino acids long. Germline CDR1 MDHEN, CDR2 SYDVKM. CDR3 sequence reads: CASSGSTGTGGNTIYF. DNA of the CDR3: TGTGCCAGCAGTGGGTCAACCGGGACAGGGGGAAACACCATATATTTT.

The V and J genes are TRBV11-3 and TRBJ2-1, with 9 bases identical to TRBD2. The CDR3 is 16 amino acids. After removal of 5 bases from V and 7 bases from J, the junction contained 12 bases not matched to a gene. Germline V CDR1 and CDR2: SGHNT, YENEEA. The chain's CDR3 is CASSDGTSWFVNEQFF. CDR3 DNA: TGTGCCAGCAGCGACGGGACTAGCTGGTTTGTTAATGAGCAGTTCTTC. Full variable domain (rest looked up from reference TRBV11-3 and TRBJ2-1): EAGVVQSPRYKIIEKKQPVAFWCNPISGHNTLYWYLQNLGQGPELLIRYENEEAVDDSQLPKDRFSAERLKGVDSTLKIQPAELGDSAVYLCASSDGTSWFVNEQFFGPGTRLTVL.